The 32 T cell receptor beta chains presented below share a single source sample, sequenced in a study of T cell repertoires in cytomegalovirus infection. No antigens are known for them. Via MiXCR, TCRdb re-called the reads, giving one row per CDR3 protein. The table records about 890,000 distinct CDR3 sequences, approximately 31% of them present only once. The sequencing used cultured CD8+ T cells from PBMCs, collected from culture after CMV antigen stimulation. The receptors were sampled from a human donor in good health (CMV status not recorded). Some clones in this sample may be carry-over from other donors' samples.

Comment on this clonotype: Its ends do not fully match the called genes, so a read error is possible. The chain employs TRBV4-1 and TRBJ1-2, with D hard to call. Germline CDR1 is MGHRA and CDR2 is YSYEKL. This CDR3 spans 16 amino acids. The CDR3 DNA is TGCGCCAACAGCCCACCCTCCGACGGATCTAACTATGGCTACACCTTC. Translated, it gives CANSPPSDGSNYGYTF.

V gene TRBV5-5 combines with J gene TRBJ2-7; perhaps TRBD2 as D (5 bases). Germline loops: CDR1 SGHKS, CDR2 YYEKEE (reference sequence). Deletions cut 0 bases from V and 0 bases from J, with 10 bases between. The CDR3 loop spans 15 amino acids. The CDR3 DNA is TGTGCCAGCAGCTTGGGGATTGGGAGCTCCTACGAGCAGTACGTC. Its protein product is CASSLGIGSSYEQYV.

V is TRBV19 and J is TRBJ2-7; D call uncertain. V lost 5 bases, J lost 0 bases, and 14 bases lay in between. The germline V gene encodes CDR1 LNHDA and CDR2 SQIVND (reference sequence). The CDR3 has 15 residues. CDR3 region: CASSVVHGYSYEQYF. CDR3 sequence (DNA): TGTGCCAGTAGTGTGGTACATGGATACTCCTACGAGCAGTACTTC.

This clonotype was observed a few times. The chain combines TRBV27 with TRBJ2-2, with TRBD2 matching 10 bases. The germline V gene has CDR1 MNHEY and CDR2 SMNVEV (reference sequence). Germline trimming cut 5 bases from V and 3 bases from J; bases unmatched to any gene: 9. The CDR3 is 17 amino acids. CDR3 DNA: TGTGCCAGCAGTACCCAACTAGCGGGGTTTGACACCGGGGAGCTGTTTTTT. Residues: CASSTQLAGFDTGELFF.

This chain joins TRBV29-1 and TRBJ2-1, with D possibly being TRBD1 or TRBD2 (5 bases each). CDR1 is SQVTM and CDR2 is ANQGSEA in the germline V gene. The CDR3 contains 17 residues. V shed 0 bases and J shed 6 bases, with 21 bases lying between them. In nucleotides, the CDR3 is TGCAGCGTTGAAGATCCCCCGCGGCCTGGTGGGACCAATGAGCAGTTCTTC. Protein sequence: CSVEDPPRPGGTNEQFF.

This clonotype was seen more than once but under ten times. The V gene is TRBV7-3, the J gene TRBJ2-1; 9 bases are shared with TRBD2. V shed 0 bases and J 8 bases; nucleotides not matched to a gene: 8. Looked up from germline, CDR1 is SGHTA and CDR2 is FQGTGA. The CDR3 sequence is 16 residues long. The CDR3 loop is CASSLTVSRGGDEQFF. CDR3 nucleotides: TGTGCCAGCAGCTTAACCGTCTCGCGGGGGGGCGATGAGCAGTTCTTC.

This clonotype was seen many times. This chain uses TRBV12-3 or TRBV12-4 with TRBJ1-2; D might be TRBD1 (5 bases). This CDR3 has 14 residues. Trimming took 5 bases from V and 5 from J, leaving 15 bases between them. The CDR3 sequence: CASSLTGTLYGYTF. In nucleotides, the CDR3 is TGTGCCAGCAGTCTGACCGGGACCTTATATGGCTACACCTTC.

V is TRBV7-6 and J is TRBJ2-2; TRBD1 aligns across 7 bases. Germline V gene lookup returns CDR1 SGHVS and CDR2 FNYEAQ. This CDR3 comprises 15 residues. The J segment lost 3 bases and the V segment lost 3 bases, leaving 4 bases of the junction unmatched. This CDR3 reads CASSFDRVDTGELFF. The CDR3 DNA reads TGTGCCAGCAGCTTCGACAGGGTAGACACCGGGGAGCTGTTTTTT.

The chain employs TRBV19 and TRBJ1-1, with D maybe TRBD1 (6 bases). V was trimmed by 5 bases and J by 5 bases, leaving 18 bases between them. The CDR3 extends over 15 amino acids. The germline gives CDR1 LNHDA, CDR2 SQIVND (reference sequence). CDR3 amino acids: CASSPDSLPGTEAFF. The CDR3 nucleotides read TGTGCCAGTAGTCCGGACAGCCTTCCTGGGACTGAAGCTTTCTTT. The variable domain in full, completed from reference TRBV19 and TRBJ1-1, reads DGGITQSPKYLFRKEGQNVTLSCEQNLNHDAMYWYRQDPGQGLRLIYYSQIVNDFQKGDIAEGYSVSREKKESFPLTVTSAQKNPTAFYLCASSPDSLPGTEAFFGQGTRLTVV.

The chain has TRBV20-1 and TRBJ2-1; 9 bases map to TRBD2. The V gene end was trimmed by 0 bases and the J gene end by 8 bases; junction bases not matched to a gene: 11. Germline assignment: CDR1 DFQATT and CDR2 SNEGSKA (reference sequence). This CDR3 region has 16 residues. DNA for the CDR3: TGCAGTGCTAGAGAAGATTTAGCGGGGGTGGCGGATGAGCAGTTCTTC. It is translated as CSAREDLAGVADEQFF.

This clonotype appeared a few times. This chain joins TRBV6-5 and TRBJ2-7, with D hard to call. This CDR3 comprises 14 residues. Trimming took off 5 bases at V and 1 base at J, with 12 bases between the two ends. CDR1 is MNHEY and CDR2 is SVGAGI in the germline V gene. The CDR3 is CASSPRRVSYEQYF. CDR3 sequence (DNA): TGTGCCAGCAGTCCCCGACGGGTATCCTACGAGCAGTACTTC.

This clonotype was detected a few times. The chain has TRBV11-3 and TRBJ2-1; weak D call: TRBD1 (6 bases). This CDR3 comprises 13 residues. The germline V and J ends were trimmed by 5 bases and 10 bases, with 15 bases remaining between them. Germline values: CDR1 SGHNT, CDR2 YENEEA. The DNA for the CDR3 is TGTGCCAGCAGCCCGCAGGGGCAGGGGGAGCAGTTCTTC. It specifies CASSPQGQGEQFF.

This clonotype showed up many times. This chain links TRBV7-8 with TRBJ1-6; unclear D gene. This CDR3 region has 16 residues. Trimming shortened V by 1 base and J by 0 bases, and 7 bases separated the two germline ends. Looked up from germline, CDR1 is SGHVS and CDR2 is FQNEAQ. In DNA form, the CDR3 reads TGTGCCAGCAGCTTAGAGGGCAGCTCCTATAATTCACCCCTCCACTTT. Protein product: CASSLEGSSYNSPLHF.

Concerning this clonotype itself: The germline gene is not matched at one end of the junction; a read error may be the cause. This sequence joins TRBV10-3 and TRBJ2-2, with D maybe TRBD1 (6 bases). Germline V gene sequence: CDR1 ENHRY, CDR2 SYGVKD. The CDR3 spans 15 residues. The CDR3 here is CAVSVRDKNTGELFF. DNA of the CDR3: TGTGCCGTCAGTGTCCGGGACAAGAACACCGGGGAGCTGTTTTTT.

This chain links TRBV20-1 with TRBJ2-7; possibly TRBD1 for D (5 bases). V was clipped by 0 bases and J by 4 bases, with 13 bases between them. The CDR3 is made up of 14 amino acids. Germline V lookup: CDR1 DFQATT, CDR2 SNEGSKA (reference sequence). The CDR3 bases are TGCAGTGCTAGAGAGCCAGGGCCGGTGTACGAGCAGTACTTC. Its protein product is CSAREPGPVYEQYF.

This chain links TRBV6-5 with TRBJ1-1; unclear D gene. This CDR3 spans 14 amino acids. Trimming removed 6 bases at V and 1 base at J, with 12 bases between. Looked up from germline, CDR1 is MNHEY and CDR2 is SVGAGI. CDR3 sequence: CASSQRWGNTEAFF. The DNA of the CDR3 is TGTGCCAGCAGCCAAAGGTGGGGGAACACTGAAGCTTTCTTT.

In its sample, this clonotype was seen once. The chain has TRBV7-9 and TRBJ1-1; 7 bases agree with TRBD1. Per germline, CDR1 SEHNR and CDR2 FQNEAQ (reference sequence). The CDR3 is 15 residues long. Trimming cost V 4 bases and J 0 bases; bases outside gene matches: 5. The CDR3 spells CASSSETGLNTEAFF. The DNA for the CDR3 is TGTGCCAGCAGCTCCGAGACAGGGTTGAACACTGAAGCTTTCTTT.

The table lists this clonotype with many counts. V usage is TRBV18 and J usage is TRBJ2-5; 7 bases map to TRBD2. The junction had 7 bases not matched to a gene; V was cut back by 1 base and J by 5 bases. The germline V gene encodes CDR1 KGHSH and CDR2 LQKENI. The CDR3 runs 15 residues. DNA for the CDR3: TGTGCCAGCTCACCACGGGACGGGGGGATGGAGACCCAGTACTTC. Translated: CASSPRDGGMETQYF.

This clonotype was counted between two and nine times. CDR3 amino acids: CASSYGRAVLDYNEQFF. CDR3 DNA sequence: TGTGCCAGCAGTTACGGCAGGGCGGTGTTGGACTACAATGAGCAGTTCTTC. This chain uses TRBV6-2 or TRBV6-3 with TRBJ2-1, with D possibly TRBD1 on 5 matching bases. The CDR3 has 17 amino acids. V lost 2 bases to trimming and J lost 3 bases, with 17 bases between them. Looked up from germline, CDR1 is MNHEY and CDR2 is SVGEGT.

The V gene is TRBV10-3, the J gene TRBJ2-7, with D unresolved. The V end lost 6 bases, the J end lost 2 bases, and 11 bases lay between the germline ends. Germline V gene data show CDR1 as ENHRY and CDR2 as SYGVKD. This CDR3 is 13 amino acids long. The CDR3 here is CAISASQPYEQYF. In DNA form, the CDR3 reads TGTGCCATCAGCGCCAGTCAGCCCTACGAGCAGTACTTC.

With respect to this clonotype: Being one base from a much bigger clone, this may be a read error. The rearrangement joins TRBV6-5 to TRBJ2-2, with 7 positions matching TRBD1. Germline CDR1 reads MNHEY; CDR2 reads SVGAGI. The CDR3 loop spans 14 amino acids. The CDR3 DNA sequence: TGTGTCAGCACGGGACAGACCAACACCGGGGAGCTGTTTTTT. Translated: CVSTGQTNTGELFF.

V gene TRBV6-2 or TRBV6-3 combines with J gene TRBJ2-1, with D possibly TRBD2 on 7 matching bases. Germline V gives CDR1 MNHEY, CDR2 SVGEGT. V lost 6 bases and J lost 6, with 24 bases in between. CDR3 length: 17 residues. Here the CDR3 reads CASRLTVRGAWGNEQFF. DNA for the CDR3: TGTGCCAGCAGATTAACCGTCCGGGGGGCCTGGGGCAATGAGCAGTTCTTC.

This chain uses TRBV12-3 or TRBV12-4 with TRBJ1-5; D is uncertain. CDR3 length equals 14 residues. Between the trimmed V and J ends, which lost 3 bases and 5 bases, there was a span of 11 bases. Here the CDR3 DNA reads TGTGCCAGCAGTTTCGGAGCCTATTATCAGCCCCAGCATTTT. Residues: CASSFGAYYQPQHF.

In the case of this clonotype: This clone may be a read error of a much larger clone one base away. The gene calls are TRBV6-6 and TRBJ1-6; D ambiguous. Deletions cut 6 bases from V and 9 bases from J, with 36 bases between. In germline, CDR1 is MNHNY, CDR2 SVGAGI (reference sequence). The CDR3 consists of 21 residues. CDR3: CASRAGPPKDVWARWGSPLHF. The CDR3 bases are TGTGCCAGCAGAGCCGGGCCCCCGAAGGATGTTTGGGCGCGCTGGGGTTCACCCCTCCACTTT.

This clonotype has more than one count but fewer than ten. One end of the junction fails to match germline, which may point to a read error. The DNA of the CDR3 is TGTGCCAGCAGCAGGGACAGGGGGCTTTTCGTGAACCCTGAAGCTTTCTTT. Residues: CASSRDRGLFVNPEAFF. J is TRBJ1-1 and V is TRBV4-2; 12 nucleotides align to TRBD1. This CDR3 contains 17 residues. Germline V lookup: CDR1 LGHNA, CDR2 YNFKEQ.

This clonotype was counted between two and nine times. The chain recombines TRBV6-2 or TRBV6-3 with TRBJ2-7; no clear D gene. V lost 8 bases and J 2 bases, leaving 10 bases between the germline ends. The CDR3 sequence is 12 residues long. Germline-derived CDR1 and CDR2 are MNHEY and SVGEGT. CDR3 residues: CASGSSAYEQYF. The CDR3 nucleotides read TGTGCCAGCGGATCCTCAGCCTACGAGCAGTACTTC.

V and J are TRBV5-3 and TRBJ1-5, with 10 bases that match TRBD1. TRBV5-3 is placed among ORFs of uncertain function. Trimming cost V 4 bases and J 1 base; bases outside gene matches: 11. The CDR3 is made up of 18 amino acids. The CDR3 loop reads CARSETGGAGRSNQPQHF. CDR3 sequence (DNA): TGTGCCAGAAGCGAGACAGGGGGCGCGGGTAGGAGCAATCAGCCCCAGCATTTT.

The gene calls are TRBV25-1 and TRBJ2-3; 10 bases are shared with TRBD1. Losses at the gene ends were 5 bases for V and 5 bases for J; bases not matched to a gene: 7. CDR3 size: 15 residues. Germline V gene data show CDR1 as MGHDK and CDR2 as SYGVNS. CDR3: CASSPGQGMVDTQYF. Here the CDR3 DNA reads TGTGCCAGCAGTCCGGGACAGGGGATGGTAGATACGCAGTATTTT.

This clonotype turned up a few times. This chain joins TRBV12-3 or TRBV12-4 and TRBJ2-3; D uncertain. V was clipped by 8 bases and J by 6 bases, with 15 bases between them. CDR3 length: 13 amino acids. CDR3 nucleotides: TGTGCCAGCTTATCCCCGGGTTCGGATACGCAGTATTTT. Its translation: CASLSPGSDTQYF.

The chain carries TRBV24-1 and TRBJ1-5; no clear D. The V gene lost 1 base and the J gene lost 4 bases, with 1 base spanning the gap. Germline assignment: CDR1 KGHDR and CDR2 SFDVKD. The CDR3 totals 12 residues. The CDR3 sequence: CATSDLNQPQHF. As DNA, the CDR3 is TGTGCCACCAGTGATTTAAATCAGCCCCAGCATTTT.

The table lists this clonotype with a few counts. This chain connects TRBV7-9 to TRBJ2-3; TRBD2 matches at 9 bases. This CDR3 comprises 18 residues. J was trimmed by 2 bases and V by 5 bases; bases with no gene match: 14. Germline-derived CDR1 and CDR2 are SEHNR and FQNEAQ (reference sequence). This CDR3 is CASSVGAGGPFSTDTQYF. DNA of the CDR3: TGTGCCAGCAGCGTAGGCGCGGGGGGGCCTTTCTCCACAGATACGCAGTATTTT.

This clonotype was counted a few times. The rearrangement links TRBV6-2 or TRBV6-3 to TRBJ1-1, with D maybe TRBD1 (5 bases). CDR1 is MNHEY, CDR2 SVGEGT, per germline. V was clipped by 7 bases and J by 4 bases, with 19 bases between them. The CDR3 spans 15 residues. CDR3 in DNA: TGTGCCAGCAATCCCAGTGGACGGGGACTCACTGAAGCTTTCTTT. Its translation: CASNPSGRGLTEAFF.